The 5 T cell receptor beta chains given below trace back to one sample, sequenced in a study of monozygotic twins with inflammatory bowel disease. TCRdb reworked the 5' RACE reads into one entry per CDR3 protein, no DNA. The sample table includes approximately 150,000 distinct CDR3 sequences. Sequencing used blood. The receptors stem from a human donor with ulcerative colitis or Crohn's disease, or a healthy co-twin of an affected twin (not recorded which).

The genes are TRBV12-3 or TRBV12-4 and TRBJ2-7. The CDR3 spans 13 residues. The CDR3 is CASSLRDFYEQYF.

V gene TRBV4-3 combines with J gene TRBJ1-4; TCRdb designates TRBD1, a call that cannot be tested without DNA. Germline CDR1 is LGHNA and CDR2 is YSLEER. CDR3 length equals 16 residues. The CDR3 here is CASSQDPTGRNEKLFF.

This rearrangement joins TRBV25-1 to TRBJ2-7; checking the TCRdb D call of TRBD1 is not possible without DNA. The CDR3 runs to 13 residues. CDR1 is MGHDK, CDR2 SYGVNS, per germline. The CDR3 is CASSDFGGGEQYF.

The V call is TRBV20-1, the J call TRBJ2-1; TCRdb picks TRBD1, but there is no DNA to check that call. The CDR3 runs 16 residues. Germline CDR1 DFQATT, CDR2 SNEGSKA (reference sequence). The CDR3 reads CSARDYRSGNYNEQFF.

V and J are TRBV12-3 or TRBV12-4 and TRBJ1-5; TCRdb returns TRBD1, unconfirmable since there is no DNA. The CDR3 consists of 13 residues. The CDR3 loop is CASSLIRDQPQHF.